Sequencing of this TCR beta chain was carried out in a study of T cells after yellow fever vaccination. Study-wide context: It was SMART-Seq v4 Ultra Low Input that prepared the fractions with low cell numbers.

TCRdb called the 5' RACE reads again in MiXCR, with one record for every CDR3 protein. The sample includes 310,000 or so distinct CDR3 sequences, 6.8% of them seen just once. This clonotype was counted only a few times. Germline V gene sequence: CDR1 MNHNY, CDR2 SVGAGI (reference sequence). Trimming shortened V by 8 bases and J by 4 bases, and 13 bases separated the two germline ends. The CDR3 has 13 residues. The gene calls are TRBV6-6 and TRBJ2-3, with D maybe TRBD2 (6 bases). Sequenced here: PBMCs, sampled roughly 45 days after the first yellow fever vaccination. This clonotype originated in a young man who received the YFV17D yellow fever vaccine. The CDR3 coding sequence is TGTGCCAGCGGGAGACTAGTTCCAGATACGCAGTATTTT. Amino acid sequence: CASGRLVPDTQYF.